This is a list of T cell receptor beta chains from one sample in a study of T cells after yellow fever vaccination. TCRdb reprocessed the 5' RACE reads via MiXCR and lists one record per CDR3 protein. In the table there are about 340,000 distinct CDR3 sequences, around 12% of which are singletons. The input for sequencing was CD4+ T cells sorted from PBMCs, taken 15 days after the yellow fever booster vaccination. Source of these receptors: a man aged 18-30 years who received the YFV17D yellow fever vaccine. Both conserved end residues are part of each CDR3. The order of the fields is CDR3 length, J gene, D gene, V gene, clone size, CDR3 DNA, CDR3 protein. A D gene is named only where the DNA matches it firmly. Some rows mark clone size as missing; the rest say once, few, many or name a class of expanded clone.

15,TRBJ1-6,.,TRBV7-9,.,TGTGCCAGCAGCTTAGAGCCAGGGCATAATTCACCCCTCCACTTT,CASSLEPGHNSPLHF
16,TRBJ2-5,TRBD2,TRBV7-7,few,TGTGCCAGCAGCCCCGGGGGGGCCCTGAATCAAGAGACCCAGTACTTC,CASSPGGALNQETQYF
17,TRBJ1-5,TRBD1,TRBV27,.,TGTGCCAGCAGCCCTAGGACAGGGGCTCGCCGCAATCAGCCCCAGCATTTT,CASSPRTGARRNQPQHF
17,TRBJ2-6,TRBD2,TRBV5-4,few,TGTGCCAGCAGCTTAAGCGGGGCTCGGGGAGGGGCCAACGTCCTGACTTTC,CASSLSGARGGANVLTF
16,TRBJ2-3,.,TRBV5-1,.,TGCGCCAGCAGCCCCGGACTCTCGACTCCCACAGATACGCAGTATTTT,CASSPGLSTPTDTQYF
14,TRBJ1-1,.,TRBV6-5,few,TGTGCCGCGGGTCGAGGGGGAGGGTACACTGAAGCTTTCTTT,CAAGRGGGYTEAFF
16,TRBJ1-5,TRBD1,TRBV6-1,.,TGTGCCAGCAGTGAGTCGACAGGGAGAGGCAATCAGCCCCAGCATTTT,CASSESTGRGNQPQHF
14,TRBJ1-6,.,TRBV6-1,many,TGTGCCAGCGAAGGGGGGCAGGAGAATTCACCCCTCCACTTT,CASEGGQENSPLHF
13,TRBJ2-3,.,TRBV9,few,TGTGCCAGCAGCGTGGGGAGCACAGATACGCAGTATTTT,CASSVGSTDTQYF
16,TRBJ2-1,.,TRBV5-4,.,TGTGCCAGCAGCTTACCCCAGGGCTACTTGCCGCATGAGCAGTTCTTC,CASSLPQGYLPHEQFF
14,TRBJ1-1,TRBD1,TRBV7-2,.,TGTGCCAGCAGACGGGACAGACAGAACACTGAAGCTTTCTTT,CASRRDRQNTEAFF
13,TRBJ1-6,.,TRBV29-1,few,TGCAGCGTGAGGGGGGCCGGAGATTCACCCCTCCACTTT,CSVRGAGDSPLHF
13,TRBJ2-5,.,TRBV6-5,.,TGTGCCAGCAGCTCAGCTCCCGAAGGGACCCAGTACTTC,CASSSAPEGTQYF
14,TRBJ2-7,.,TRBV18,.,TGTGCCAGCTCGCCGGGAGGGGGCGCTTACGAGCAGTACTTC,CASSPGGGAYEQYF
14,TRBJ2-4,TRBD2,TRBV27,many,TGTGCCAGCAGTTTAGGACTAGCGGAAAACATTCAGTACTTC,CASSLGLAENIQYF
14,TRBJ1-1,TRBD1,TRBV15,.,TGTGCCACCAGCAGACAGGGGGCGAACACTGAAGCTTTCTTT,CATSRQGANTEAFF